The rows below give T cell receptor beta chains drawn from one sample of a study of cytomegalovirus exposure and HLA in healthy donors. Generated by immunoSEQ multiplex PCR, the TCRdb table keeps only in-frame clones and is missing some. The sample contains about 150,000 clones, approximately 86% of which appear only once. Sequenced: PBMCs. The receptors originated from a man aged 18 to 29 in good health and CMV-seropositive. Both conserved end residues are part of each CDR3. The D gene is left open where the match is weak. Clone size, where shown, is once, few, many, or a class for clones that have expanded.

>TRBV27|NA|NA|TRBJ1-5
TGTGCCAGCAGTTTATCTATATACGGACTTAGCAATCAGCCCCAGCATTTT
CASSLSIYGLSNQPQHF
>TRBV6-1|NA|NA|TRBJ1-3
TGTGCCAGCTGGGACAACTCTGGAAACACCATATATTTT
CASWDNSGNTIYF
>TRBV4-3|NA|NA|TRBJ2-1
TGCGCCAGCAGCCAAGAACAACCCCTGTACAATGAGCAGTTCTTC
CASSQEQPLYNEQFF
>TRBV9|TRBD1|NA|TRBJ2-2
TGTGCCAGCAGCCGACCCGGACAGGGCGGTCTCTCCGGGGAGCTGTTTTTT
CASSRPGQGGLSGELFF
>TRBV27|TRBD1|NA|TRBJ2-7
TGTGCCAGCAGTATCGGACAGGGGGCCTACGAGCAGTACTTC
CASSIGQGAYEQYF
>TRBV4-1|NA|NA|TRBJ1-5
TGCGCCAGCAGCCAAGATGGGGGGTCCCTTAATCAGCCCCAGCATTTT
CASSQDGGSLNQPQHF
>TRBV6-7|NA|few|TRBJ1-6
TGTGCCAGCAGTTCCTCACAGGGCCGGGATTCACCCCTCCACTTT
CASSSSQGRDSPLHF
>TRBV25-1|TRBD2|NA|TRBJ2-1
TGTGCCAGCAGTGAAGGGGGACTAGCGGGGAGAAATGAGCAGTTCTTC
CASSEGGLAGRNEQFF
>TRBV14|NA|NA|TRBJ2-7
TGTGCCAGCAGCCAAGATTTTGAGCGCGAGCAGTACTTC
CASSQDFEREQYF
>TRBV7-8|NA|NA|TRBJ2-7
TGTGCCAGCAGCCGACAAGGCTACGAGCAGTACTTC
CASSRQGYEQYF
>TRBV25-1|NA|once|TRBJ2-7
TGTGCCAGCAGTGAAGTCCGGGACACCCGCTACGAGCAGTACTTC
CASSEVRDTRYEQYF
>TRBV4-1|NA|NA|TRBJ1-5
TGCGCCAGCAGCGAACGAGAATATAGCAATCAGCCCCAGCATTTT
CASSEREYSNQPQHF
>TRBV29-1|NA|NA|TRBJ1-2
TGCAGCGTCGACTACATTCCGGGGTCCAACTATGGCTACACCTTC
CSVDYIPGSNYGYTF
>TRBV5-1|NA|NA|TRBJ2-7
TGCGCCAGCAGCTCAGGGTCGGTCGAGCAGTACTTC
CASSSGSVEQYF
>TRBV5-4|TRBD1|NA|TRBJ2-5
TGTGCCAGCAGCCCCGGGACAGCAAGGCAAGAGACCCAGTACTTC
CASSPGTARQETQYF
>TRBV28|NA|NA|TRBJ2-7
TGTGCCAGCAGTTTAAGGGGCGGAGCCTACGAGCAGTACTTC
CASSLRGGAYEQYF
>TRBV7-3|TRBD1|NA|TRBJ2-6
TGTGCCAGCAGCTCACCGGGACAGGGCTCAGGGGCCAACGTCCTGACTTTC
CASSSPGQGSGANVLTF
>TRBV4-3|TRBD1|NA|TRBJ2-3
TGCGCCAGCAGCCAATGGACAGGGCCCACAGATACGCAGTATTTT
CASSQWTGPTDTQYF
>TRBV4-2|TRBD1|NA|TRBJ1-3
TGTGCCAGCAGCCAACAAGGGGGCGATGGAAACACCATATATTTT
CASSQQGGDGNTIYF
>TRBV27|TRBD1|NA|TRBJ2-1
TGTGCCAGCAGTTTGGGAGACAGGGACCTCGCGCTGTTCTTC
CASSLGDRDLALFF
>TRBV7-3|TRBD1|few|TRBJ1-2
TGTGCCAGCAGCTTGGGGACAGGGTATGGCTACACCTTC
CASSLGTGYGYTF
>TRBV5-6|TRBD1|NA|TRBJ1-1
TGTGCCAGCAGCCCGACAGGGGTCTCGAACACTGAAGCTTTCTTT
CASSPTGVSNTEAFF
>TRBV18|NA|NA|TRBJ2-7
TGTGCCAGCTCACCTTCGACTACCGACTACGAGCAGTACTTC
CASSPSTTDYEQYF
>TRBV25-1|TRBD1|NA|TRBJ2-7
TGTGCCAGCATACGACAGGGGGCCTACGAGCAGTACTTC
CASIRQGAYEQYF
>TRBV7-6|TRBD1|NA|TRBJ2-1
TGTGCCAGCAGCCCTCCGGGACAGAACTACAATGAGCAGTTCTTC
CASSPPGQNYNEQFF
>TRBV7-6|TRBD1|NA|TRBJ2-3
TGTGCCAGCAGCTTTATGACAGGGGGAACAGATACGCAGTATTTT
CASSFMTGGTDTQYF
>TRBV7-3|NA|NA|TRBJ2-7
TGTGCCAGCAGCTTGCCGGGGTACGAGCAGTACTTC
CASSLPGYEQYF
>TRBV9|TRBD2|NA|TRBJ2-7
TGTGCCAGCAGCCCCCGGACTAGCGGGAGATTCTACGAGCAGTACTTC
CASSPRTSGRFYEQYF
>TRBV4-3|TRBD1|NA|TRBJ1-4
TGCGCCAGCAGCCGCACACAGGGGTCCCCTGGTGAAAAACTGTTTTTT
CASSRTQGSPGEKLFF
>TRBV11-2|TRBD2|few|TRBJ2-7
TGTGCCAGCAGCATCGGGACTAGCGCTTACGAGCAGTACTTC
CASSIGTSAYEQYF
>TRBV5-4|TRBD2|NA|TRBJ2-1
TGTGCCAGCAGCTTGGAGACTAGCGGGCTCTACAATGAGCAGTTCTTC
CASSLETSGLYNEQFF
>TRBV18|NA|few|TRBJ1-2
TGTGCCAGCTCTCCAATGGGGAGGGGCGCCTATGGCTACACCTTC
CASSPMGRGAYGYTF
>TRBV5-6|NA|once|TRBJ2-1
TGTGCCAGCAGCTTGGTCCCTGGGAGGGAGCAGTTCTTC
CASSLVPGREQFF
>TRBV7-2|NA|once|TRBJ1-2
TGTGCCAGCAGCTTTCGACAGCCAAGTAACTATGGCTACACCTTC
CASSFRQPSNYGYTF
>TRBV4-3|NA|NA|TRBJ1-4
TGCGCCAGCAGCCAAGAGGTGGCAGGGGTTGATAATGAAAAACTGTTTTTT
CASSQEVAGVDNEKLFF